Shown below are 28 T cell receptor beta chains from a single sample sequenced in a study of T cell responses to AZD1222 COVID-19 vaccine. The protocol was immunoSEQ multiplex PCR, while the TCRdb copy is restricted to in-frame clones and leaves out a portion. Of about 180,000 clones in the sample, 70% to 90% are singletons; the top ten hold about 24%. The source material was peripheral blood, sampled 28 days after the second AZD1222 dose. These receptors came from an adult who received the AZD1222 COVID-19 vaccine.

The rearrangement joins TRBV19 to TRBJ1-3; D is unclear. Trimming took 6 bases from V and 4 from J, leaving 13 bases between them. The CDR3 runs 14 residues. The germline CDR1 and CDR2 sequences are LNHDA and SQIVND (reference sequence). The CDR3 sequence: CASSRPQAGNTIYF. The CDR3 DNA reads as TGTGCCAGTAGCCGGCCTCAGGCGGGAAACACCATATATTTT.

The chain is built from TRBV6-6 and TRBJ1-1; 7 bases are shared with TRBD1. Germline CDR1 is MNHNY and CDR2 is SVGAGI (reference sequence). This CDR3 is built from 12 residues. Trimming removed 7 bases from V and 11 bases from J; junction bases left unmatched: 10. For the CDR3, the DNA is TGTGCCAGCACGGGACAGTTTCTTCCTGCTTTCTTT. Its protein product is CASTGQFLPAFF.

The chain joins TRBV7-3 to TRBJ2-3, with TRBD2 matching over 8 bases. The CDR3 has 14 residues. V was pared by 5 bases and J by 6 bases, with 7 bases of the junction left unmatched. Germline lookup yields CDR1 SGHTA and CDR2 FQGTGA. CDR3 nucleotides: TGTGCCAGCAGCGATCTTAGCGGGACGGATACGCAGTATTTT. Amino acid sequence: CASSDLSGTDTQYF.

This clone appeared a few times. The chain is built from TRBV7-2 and TRBJ1-5, with a tentative D call TRBD1 (5 bases). V shed 4 bases and J shed 7 bases, with 17 bases lying between them. The CDR3 is 15 amino acids. The V gene's germline CDR1 is SGHTA and CDR2 FQGNSA. CDR3 bases: TGTGCCAGCAGCTCCCAGGGCGCGATGTGGCAGCCCCAGCATTTT. It translates to CASSSQGAMWQPQHF.

This chain joins TRBV24-1 and TRBJ1-5; TRBD1 aligns across 8 bases. Germline values: CDR1 KGHDR, CDR2 SFDVKD. The length of the CDR3 is 15 residues. V shed 3 bases and J 7 bases; nucleotides not matched to a gene: 7. As DNA, the CDR3 is TGTGCCACCAGTGATAAACAGGGGGTCGGGCAGCCCCAGCATTTT. This codes for CATSDKQGVGQPQHF.

The table lists this clone with a count of one. The V call is TRBV29-1, the J call TRBJ2-7; 8 bases map to TRBD2. Germline V gene data show CDR1 as SQVTM and CDR2 as ANQGSEA. J was trimmed by 2 bases and V by 0 bases; bases with no gene match: 6. This CDR3 contains 15 residues. CDR3 nucleotide sequence: TGCAGCGTTGAAGATGCGGGGGGCGAAACCTACGAGCAGTACTTC. This encodes CSVEDAGGETYEQYF.

This clone has a handful of counts. This chain connects TRBV5-4 to TRBJ2-2; 7 bases align to TRBD2. In germline, CDR1 is SGHNT, CDR2 YYREEE (reference sequence). The CDR3 totals 17 residues. Trimming took 4 bases from V and 4 from J; bases not matched to a gene: 13. The CDR3 sequence is CASSPNGAGVITGELFF. The CDR3 DNA reads as TGTGCCAGCAGCCCCAACGGGGCGGGAGTTATCACCGGGGAGCTGTTTTTT. The full variable domain, its missing parts supplied by reference TRBV5-4 and TRBJ2-2, is ETGVTQSPTHLIKTRGQQVTLRCSSQSGHNTVSWYQQALGQGPQFIFQYYREEENGRGNFPPRFSGLQFPNYSSELNVNALELDDSALYLCASSPNGAGVITGELFFGEGSRLTVL.

V and J are TRBV7-2 and TRBJ2-3; D is possibly TRBD1 or TRBD2 (6 bases each). Trimming removed 0 bases from V and 4 bases from J, with 11 bases in between. Germline-derived CDR1 and CDR2 are SGHTA and FQGNSA. The CDR3 has 15 residues. CDR3 loop: CASSLAFGGPDTQYF. The DNA of the CDR3 is TGTGCCAGCAGCTTAGCGTTCGGGGGCCCAGATACGCAGTATTTT.

CDR3 loop: CASSQGPASGKLETQYF. In DNA form, the CDR3 reads TGCGCCAGCAGCCAAGGCCCGGCAAGCGGGAAGTTGGAGACCCAGTACTTC. This chain connects TRBV4-3 to TRBJ2-5, with 7 bases identical to TRBD2. The CDR3 has 17 residues. V dropped 1 base and J dropped 5; count of bases not matched to a gene: 13. Germline loops: CDR1 LGHNA, CDR2 YSLEER.

The chain recombines TRBV12-3 or TRBV12-4 with TRBJ1-2; D call uncertain. The CDR3 spans 12 residues. V was pared by 8 bases and J by 5 bases, with 12 bases between. DNA for the CDR3: TGTGCCAGCCGCACGCAAGCATATGGCTACACCTTC. It translates to CASRTQAYGYTF.

This chain links TRBV28 with TRBJ1-2; 7 nucleotides match TRBD1. The CDR3 has 14 residues. Germline lookup yields CDR1 MDHEN and CDR2 SYDVKM. V lost 5 bases to trimming and J lost 4 bases; unmatched junction nucleotides: 7. The CDR3: CASSPGGQPYGYTF. The CDR3 nucleotides are TGTGCCAGCAGTCCCGGGGGACAGCCCTATGGCTACACCTTC.

The chain uses TRBV5-1 and TRBJ1-1; 8 bases agree with TRBD1. The germline V gene has CDR1 SGHRS and CDR2 YFSETQ. Trimming removed 3 bases from V and 1 base from J; junction bases left unmatched: 2. CDR3 size: 14 residues. CDR3 residues: CASSSTGENTEAFF. The CDR3 DNA sequence: TGCGCCAGCAGCTCGACAGGGGAGAACACTGAAGCTTTCTTT.

V usage is TRBV21-1 and J usage is TRBJ2-1. TRBV21-1 is a pseudogene. The CDR3 has 15 amino acids. The CDR3: CASSKEDRGGNEQFF. The DNA of the CDR3 is TGTGCCAGCAGCAAAGAAGACCGGGGCGGAAATGAGCAGTTCTTC.

The V and J genes are TRBV10-1 and TRBJ2-5, with TRBD2 as a possible D gene (6 bases). Germline V lookup: CDR1 WNHNN, CDR2 SYGVQD (reference sequence). V was clipped by 8 bases and J by 6 bases, with 19 bases between them. The CDR3 has 14 residues. The CDR3 protein is CASSPWGDGQTQYF. DNA of the CDR3: TGCGCCAGCTCCCCGTGGGGGGATGGGCAGACCCAGTACTTC.

The rearrangement links TRBV25-1 to TRBJ1-1, with D unclear. V dropped 1 base and J dropped 4 bases, with 7 bases sitting between them. The CDR3 sequence is 13 residues long. From germline, CDR1 is MGHDK and CDR2 SYGVNS. The CDR3 DNA sequence: TGTGCCAGCAGTGAATCACACCTCACTGAAGCTTTCTTT. Translating gives CASSESHLTEAFF. The full variable domain, in which reference TRBV25-1 and TRBJ1-1 provide the parts outside the CDR3, is EADIYQTPRYLVIGTGKKITLECSQTMGHDKMYWYQQDPGMELHLIHYSYGVNSTEKGDLSSESTVSRIRTEHFPLTLESARPSHTSQYLCASSESHLTEAFFGQGTRLTVV.

A few counts support this clone. The J gene is TRBJ2-5, the V gene TRBV19, with D uncertain. V dropped 5 bases and J dropped 1 base, with 14 bases sitting between them. The CDR3 totals 15 residues. Germline CDR1 and CDR2: LNHDA and SQIVND (reference sequence). For the CDR3, the DNA is TGTGCCAGTAGTGAGTCCGCACGGATCCAAGAGACCCAGTACTTC. Translation gives CASSESARIQETQYF. Looking up the rest from reference TRBV19 and TRBJ2-5 gives the full variable domain: DGGITQSPKYLFRKEGQNVTLSCEQNLNHDAMYWYRQDPGQGLRLIYYSQIVNDFQKGDIAEGYSVSREKKESFPLTVTSAQKNPTAFYLCASSESARIQETQYFGPGTRLLVL.

In this sample, this clone turned up a few times. V gene TRBV4-3 combines with J gene TRBJ1-5, with D possibly TRBD1 on 6 matching bases. The CDR3 loop spans 15 amino acids. The germline V gene has CDR1 LGHNA and CDR2 YSLEER. Trimming cost V 2 bases and J 1 base, with 9 bases left between them. CDR3 nucleotide sequence: TGCGCCAGCAGCCAACTTACAGGGAGCAATCAGCCCCAGCATTTT. It codes for CASSQLTGSNQPQHF.

The count of this clone is one. This chain connects TRBV9 to TRBJ1-5; D is perhaps TRBD1 (5 bases). This CDR3 is 15 amino acids long. V dropped 4 bases and J dropped 3 bases, with 14 bases sitting between them. CDR1 is SGDLS and CDR2 is YYNGEE in the germline V gene. The CDR3 coding sequence is TGTGCCAGCAGCATCGGAGGGGCGATCAATCAGCCCCAGCATTTT. Translated, it gives CASSIGGAINQPQHF.

In nucleotides, the CDR3 is TGCAGCGTTGAGAGAGCTGGGAACACTGAAGCTTTCTTT. It encodes CSVERAGNTEAFF. V usage is TRBV29-1 and J usage is TRBJ1-1; D not resolved. The CDR3 contains 13 residues. CDR1 SQVTM and CDR2 ANQGSEA come from the germline V gene. Trimming pared 3 bases from V and 1 base from J, leaving 9 bases between.

This clone was found once. The chain joins TRBV7-2 to TRBJ2-1; weak D call: TRBD2 (7 bases). The V gene lost 2 bases and the J gene lost 8 bases, with 10 bases spanning the gap. Germline V gives CDR1 SGHTA, CDR2 FQGNSA. This CDR3 contains 13 residues. The CDR3 nucleotides read TGTGCCAGCAGCTTACGGGGGGCCGATGAGCAGTTCTTC. Translation: CASSLRGADEQFF.

CDR3 protein: CASSLRGIRELFF. Written as DNA, the CDR3 is TGTGCCAGCAGTTTAAGGGGGATAAGGGAGCTGTTTTTT. The genes are TRBV12-3 or TRBV12-4 and TRBJ2-2; D may be TRBD1 (6 bases). This CDR3 spans 13 amino acids. Trimming stripped 2 bases from V and 9 bases from J, with 10 bases between.

This clone was observed once. The chain has TRBV30 and TRBJ2-1; 13 nucleotides line up with TRBD2. Germline V lookup: CDR1 GTSNPN, CDR2 SVGIG (reference sequence). Losses at the gene ends were 1 base for V and 6 bases for J; bases not matched to a gene: 12. The CDR3 has 18 residues. CDR3 region: CAWSAYPGLAGRGNEQFF. The CDR3 DNA is TGTGCCTGGAGTGCGTATCCGGGACTAGCGGGGAGAGGCAATGAGCAGTTCTTC.

The CDR3 loop is CASSPSFLGGPETQYF. DNA of the CDR3: TGTGCCAGCAGCCCTAGCTTTTTAGGTGGGCCGGAGACCCAGTACTTC. The chain couples TRBV7-8 to TRBJ2-5; weak D call: TRBD2 (5 bases). Trimming took off 5 bases at V and 5 bases at J, with 21 bases between the two ends. CDR3 length: 16 amino acids. The germline gives CDR1 SGHVS, CDR2 FQNEAQ.

The rearrangement links TRBV30 to TRBJ2-1; 8 nucleotides agree with TRBD2. The V and J ends lost 3 bases and 15 bases, in that order; junction bases with no gene match: 10. This CDR3 is built from 12 residues. The V gene's germline CDR1 is GTSNPN and CDR2 SVGIG (reference sequence). CDR3 sequence (DNA): TGTGCCTGGAGCCCTCCGGGGACTAGGCTGTTCTTC. Amino acids: CAWSPPGTRLFF.

This clone showed up just a few times. The gene calls are TRBV19 and TRBJ2-2, with D perhaps assigned TRBD1 or TRBD2 (5 bases each). Between the trimmed V and J ends, which lost 5 bases and 0 bases, there was a span of 10 bases. Per the germline V gene, CDR1 is LNHDA and CDR2 is SQIVND (reference sequence). The CDR3 totals 15 residues. CDR3 loop: CASSAGTANTGELFF. The CDR3 coding sequence is TGTGCCAGTAGTGCCGGGACGGCGAACACCGGGGAGCTGTTTTTT.

V usage is TRBV28 and J usage is TRBJ2-2; D uncertain. Germline CDR1 MDHEN, CDR2 SYDVKM. The length of the CDR3 is 14 residues. V was shortened by 3 bases and J by 2 bases, with 7 bases between the two germline ends. The CDR3 sequence: CASSFSGNTGELFF. CDR3 nucleotides: TGTGCCAGCAGTTTCTCTGGAAACACCGGGGAGCTGTTTTTT.

This sequence joins TRBV19 and TRBJ2-2; 8 bases align to TRBD1. The length of the CDR3 is 14 residues. With 6 bases clipped from V and 3 bases from J, the junction kept 3 bases outside the gene matches. Germline CDR1 and CDR2: LNHDA and SQIVND (reference sequence). The CDR3 reads CASREQGDTGELFF. The CDR3 nucleotides are TGTGCCAGTAGGGAACAGGGGGACACCGGGGAGCTGTTTTTT.

The chain has TRBV19 and TRBJ2-2, with 9 bases fitting TRBD1. This CDR3 contains 20 residues. Germline CDR1 and CDR2: LNHDA and SQIVND (reference sequence). V gave up 1 base and J gave up 2 bases; unmatched junction bases: 14. The CDR3 nucleotides read TGTGCCAGTAGTATAGTGGCTTCAAACAGGGGGCCTATTAACACCGGGGAGCTGTTTTTT. This translates into CASSIVASNRGPINTGELFF.